This note documents a single T cell receptor (beta chain) sequence. The antigen remains undetermined. The CDR3 runs 15 residues. Germline assignment: CDR1 MNHNS and CDR2 SASEGT. V was clipped by 4 bases and J by 7 bases; unmatched bases: 7. This entry is derived from a study of PD-1 blockade in classical Hodgkin lymphoma. Overall study context: The study gave patients nivolumab 3 mg/kg intravenously every 2 weeks.

Sequenced by immunoSEQ multiplex PCR; TCRdb stores in-frame clones only, minus some. The repertoire includes around 150,000 clones, under 85% of them detected once, and roughly 9.8% sits in the top ten. Brentuximab vedotin exposure varied, and every patient relapsed after autologous stem cell transplantation. Each best response was a complete response, a partial response or progressive disease. Study conclusions and caveats: The diversity seen at baseline in complete responders resembled that of newly diagnosed patients. Patients who began taking nivolumab under 1 year after ASCT were left out.

This sequence was found in a human donor with classical Hodgkin lymphoma. The material was peripheral blood mononuclear cells (PBMCs), obtained before the second cycle of nivolumab. The chain carries TRBV6-1 and TRBJ1-5; 10 bases fit TRBD1. CDR3 sequence (DNA): TGTGCCAGCAGTGGGGACAGGGGCAGACGACAGCCCCAGCATTTT. Protein product: CASSGDRGRRQPQHF.